Listed here are 30 T cell receptor beta chains from one sample, sequenced in a study of blood T cell repertoires in COVID-19. Measured with immunoSEQ multiplex PCR; TCRdb has only the in-frame clones, and not every one. Of some 90,000 clones in the sample, roughly 83% were seen once. Sequencing was done on a sample of peripheral blood. These receptor sequences come from a human donor in a cohort sampled during active COVID-19.

This chain connects TRBV19 to TRBJ1-2; D gene unclear. Per germline, CDR1 LNHDA and CDR2 SQIVND (reference sequence). The CDR3 consists of 20 residues. V was clipped by 6 bases and J by 3 bases, with 32 bases between them. The CDR3 spells CASSPSEGRLARLLDYGYTF. DNA for the CDR3: TGTGCCAGTAGCCCTTCCGAGGGCCGGTTGGCAAGACTCCTCGACTATGGCTACACCTTC.

The V and J genes are TRBV6-1 and TRBJ1-4, with D tentatively TRBD1 (6 bases). Germline-derived CDR1 and CDR2 are MNHNS and SASEGT. The CDR3 length is 16 residues. V was shortened by 0 bases and J by 7 bases, with 15 bases between the two germline ends. The CDR3 DNA sequence: TGTGCCAGCAGTGAAGCAGGGGGGGGCCAGGCTGAAAAACTGTTTTTT. This translates into CASSEAGGGQAEKLFF.

This clone has more than one count but fewer than ten. The genes are TRBV15 and TRBJ1-5, with a weak D call TRBD1 (6 bases). Trimming left V 3 bases short and J 7 bases short, with 13 bases between. Germline lookup yields CDR1 LNHNV and CDR2 YYDKDF (reference sequence). The CDR3 consists of 14 residues. This chain's CDR3 is CATSRAGVGQPQHF. CDR3 DNA sequence: TGTGCCACCAGCAGGGCAGGGGTGGGGCAGCCCCAGCATTTT. The complete variable domain, with remaining parts taken from reference TRBV15 and TRBJ1-5, reads DAMVIQNPRYQVTQFGKPVTLSCSQTLNHNVMYWYQQKSSQAPKLLFHYYDKDFNNEADTPDNFQSRRPNTSFCFLDIRSPGLGDTAMYLCATSRAGVGQPQHFGDGTRLSIL.

This chain uses TRBV5-1 with TRBJ2-1, with 9 bases fitting TRBD1. With V trimmed by 4 bases and J by 3 bases, 5 bases remained unmatched. The CDR3 spans 15 residues. Germline V gene data show CDR1 as SGHRS and CDR2 as YFSETQ. This chain's CDR3 is CASSPDRGFYNEQFF. In nucleotides, the CDR3 is TGCGCCAGCAGCCCGGACAGGGGATTCTACAATGAGCAGTTCTTC.

This clone was observed a single time. The V call is TRBV12-3 or TRBV12-4, the J call TRBJ2-7; maybe TRBD1 (5 bases). The CDR3 runs 13 residues. V gave up 5 bases and J gave up 9 bases, with 17 bases separating them. In nucleotides, the CDR3 is TGTGCCAGCAGTCAAGGCCCAAACCAGGGGCAGTACTTC. Translated, it gives CASSQGPNQGQYF.

J is TRBJ1-3 and V is TRBV30; possibly TRBD1 for D (6 bases). Germline V gives CDR1 GTSNPN, CDR2 SVGIG (reference sequence). Trimming cost V 2 bases and J 0 bases, with 14 bases left between them. The CDR3 is 16 amino acids. CDR3 amino acids: CAWSTFTGSSGNTIYF. The CDR3 DNA reads TGTGCCTGGAGTACCTTTACAGGGAGCTCTGGAAACACCATATATTTT.

The gene calls are TRBV6-2 or TRBV6-3 and TRBJ1-5; D might be TRBD1 (5 bases). V was trimmed by 0 bases and J by 5 bases, leaving 17 bases between them. The CDR3 length is 17 residues. Germline CDR1 reads MNHEY; CDR2 reads SVGEGT. The CDR3 DNA reads as TGTGCCAGCAGTTACTCGAGTGGCCGACAGTTATATCAGCCCCAGCATTTT. Residues: CASSYSSGRQLYQPQHF.

The V call is TRBV10-3, the J call TRBJ2-7, with D possibly TRBD2 on 7 matching bases. CDR1 is ENHRY, CDR2 SYGVKD, per germline. The CDR3 runs to 13 residues. The V end was cut by 10 bases, the J end by 1 base, with 14 bases between. For the CDR3, the DNA is TGTGCCACCGGGGGGCGGGAATCCTACGAGCAGTACTTC. Protein: CATGGRESYEQYF.

The sample holds a few counts of this clone. The CDR3 DNA reads TGTGCCAGCAGCGGCGAAGGGACTAGCGGGGGGAGTACGCAGTATTTT. Residues: CASSGEGTSGGSTQYF. The chain joins TRBV3-1 (or the pseudogene TRBV3-2) to TRBJ2-3; the match to TRBD2 covers 15 bases. The CDR3 contains 16 residues. The germline CDR1 and CDR2 sequences are LGHDT and YNNKEL (reference sequence). V lost 5 bases to trimming and J lost 8 bases; unmatched junction nucleotides: 8.

The V gene is TRBV20-1, the J gene TRBJ2-7, with D possibly being TRBD1 (5 bases). V was clipped by 3 bases and J by 2 bases, with 14 bases between them. Germline CDR1 DFQATT, CDR2 SNEGSKA (reference sequence). The CDR3 runs 14 residues. CDR3 nucleotides: TGCAGTGCTAGTCGGCAGGGCCTTGCCTACGAGCAGTACTTC. This sequence encodes CSASRQGLAYEQYF.

DNA of the CDR3: TGTGCCATCAGTGATGGGAGGGGAGGGTCCCATCAGCCCCAGCATTTT. This sequence encodes CAISDGRGGSHQPQHF. The J gene is TRBJ1-5, the V gene TRBV10-3; D may be TRBD1 (5 bases). The germline gives CDR1 ENHRY, CDR2 SYGVKD. The CDR3 sequence is 16 residues long. Trimming cost V 3 bases and J 5 bases, with 17 bases left between them.

The chain couples TRBV29-1 to TRBJ2-1; D unresolved. The germline CDR1 and CDR2 sequences are SQVTM and ANQGSEA. V was trimmed by 4 bases and J by 10 bases, leaving 8 bases between them. The CDR3 is 10 amino acids. CDR3 bases: TGCAGCGTTGCCAGGCTAGAGCAGTTCTTC. Its translation: CSVARLEQFF.

The chain carries TRBV19 and TRBJ1-4, with D tentatively TRBD1 (5 bases). Trimming stripped 2 bases from V and 7 bases from J, with 14 bases between. The CDR3 sequence is 15 residues long. Germline values: CDR1 LNHDA, CDR2 SQIVND (reference sequence). The CDR3 DNA is TGTGCCAGTAGTATAATAAGGGGTGGATCTGAAAAACTGTTTTTT. Encoded protein: CASSIIRGGSEKLFF.

This rearrangement joins TRBV28 to TRBJ2-7; D is possibly TRBD1 (5 bases). Trimming took 3 bases from V and 2 from J, leaving 11 bases between them. The germline V gene encodes CDR1 MDHEN and CDR2 SYDVKM. CDR3 length: 14 residues. CDR3 DNA sequence: TGTGCCAGCAGTTTCCAGGGTTTCCCCTACGAGCAGTACTTC. Its protein is CASSFQGFPYEQYF.

This chain connects TRBV27 to TRBJ2-4; D remains unclear. CDR1 is MNHEY and CDR2 is SMNVEV in the germline V gene (reference sequence). V lost 2 bases to trimming and J lost 5 bases, with 7 bases between them. The CDR3 totals 13 residues. The CDR3 bases are TGTGCCAGCAGTTTAAGGAGAGAAAACATTCAGTACTTC. Translated, it gives CASSLRRENIQYF.

A remark on this clone: At the DNA level, this CDR3 is encoded by other sequences in the same sample as well. The genes are TRBV9 and TRBJ2-7; 9 nucleotides match TRBD1. The CDR3 totals 14 residues. The J segment lost 2 bases and the V segment lost 0 bases, leaving 0 bases of the junction unmatched. Germline lookup yields CDR1 SGDLS and CDR2 YYNGEE. This CDR3 is CASSVGQGAYEQYF. In DNA form, the CDR3 reads TGTGCCAGCAGCGTAGGACAGGGGGCCTACGAGCAGTACTTC. Drawing the rest from reference TRBV9 and TRBJ2-7, the complete variable domain is DSGVTQTPKHLITATGQRVTLRCSPRSGDLSVYWYQQSLDQGLQFLIQYYNGEERAKGNILERFSAQQFPDLHSELNLSSLELGDSALYFCASSVGQGAYEQYFGPGTRLTVT.

This clone has more than one count but fewer than ten. The V and J genes are TRBV5-5 and TRBJ1-3; TRBD1 aligns across 7 bases. The V gene end was trimmed by 4 bases and the J gene end by 0 bases; junction bases not matched to a gene: 4. Germline CDR1 is SGHKS and CDR2 is YYEKEE (reference sequence). This CDR3 comprises 15 residues. CDR3 DNA sequence: TGTGCCAGCAGCCCCTGGGACAGCTCTGGAAACACCATATATTTT. Amino acid sequence: CASSPWDSSGNTIYF.

The chain carries TRBV28 and TRBJ1-4; weak D call: TRBD1 (5 bases). The CDR3 covers 13 residues. Germline lookup yields CDR1 MDHEN and CDR2 SYDVKM. V was clipped by 3 bases and J by 6 bases, with 8 bases between them. CDR3 in DNA: TGTGCCAGCAGTTTGGGGGGGGATGAAAAACTGTTTTTT. This gives the protein CASSLGGDEKLFF. The whole variable domain, filled in from reference TRBV28 and TRBJ1-4, reads DVKVTQSSRYLVKRTGEKVFLECVQDMDHENMFWYRQDPGLGLRLIYFSYDVKMKEKGDIPEGYSVSREKKERFSLILESASTNQTSMYLCASSLGGDEKLFFGSGTQLSVL.

The J gene is TRBJ1-4, the V gene TRBV29-1; the match to TRBD1 covers 7 bases. The V and J ends lost 6 bases and 7 bases, in that order; junction bases with no gene match: 8. Germline V CDR1 and CDR2: SQVTM, ANQGSEA. This CDR3 spans 13 amino acids. The CDR3 loop is CSVRVAGGEKLFF. The CDR3 coding sequence is TGCAGCGTGCGAGTGGCAGGGGGTGAAAAACTGTTTTTT.

The chain has TRBV7-9 and TRBJ2-1, with 9 bases lining up with TRBD1. CDR1 and CDR2 from the germline V gene are SEHNR and FQNEAQ (reference sequence). J gave up 2 bases and V 6 bases, and 11 bases lay outside the gene matches. There are 17 residues in the CDR3. The CDR3 loop reads CASRPTEGTGPYNEQFF. The CDR3 DNA reads as TGTGCCAGCAGACCTACCGAGGGGACAGGGCCCTACAATGAGCAGTTCTTC.

This chain connects TRBV10-3 to TRBJ1-2, with no clear D. The germline CDR1 and CDR2 sequences are ENHRY and SYGVKD. V was pared by 2 bases and J by 4 bases, with 5 bases between. This CDR3 comprises 12 residues. The CDR3 protein is CAISERVYGYTF. The CDR3 bases are TGTGCCATCAGTGAGCGGGTCTATGGCTACACCTTC.

This clone was recorded only once. The CDR3 DNA reads TGTGCCAGCTCACCAGGGGAGAGCGAGCAGTACTTC. Translation gives CASSPGESEQYF. The chain recombines TRBV18 with TRBJ2-7; a possible D gene is TRBD2 (5 bases). V lost 2 bases to trimming and J lost 6 bases, with 8 bases between them. The CDR3 covers 12 residues. Germline V gene sequence: CDR1 KGHSH, CDR2 LQKENI.

V gene TRBV6-2 or TRBV6-3 combines with J gene TRBJ2-2; 7 bases are shared with TRBD1. V lost 5 bases, J lost 7 bases, and 10 bases stayed unmatched. The CDR3 has 15 amino acids. The V gene's germline CDR1 is MNHEY and CDR2 SVGEGT. CDR3 in DNA: TGTGCCAGCAGTCTGACAGGGTTCGCGGACGGGGAGCTGTTTTTT. It translates to CASSLTGFADGELFF.

The chain uses TRBV6-6 and TRBJ2-2, with 9 bases matching TRBD2. This CDR3 has 16 amino acids. Germline V CDR1 and CDR2: MNHNY, SVGAGI (reference sequence). V was clipped by 5 bases and J by 5 bases; unmatched bases: 9. The DNA for the CDR3 is TGTGCCAGCAGTAGAAGCGGGGGGCCACGAACCGGGGAGCTGTTTTTT. Protein sequence: CASSRSGGPRTGELFF.

The chain links TRBV5-8 to TRBJ1-2; D may be TRBD1 (5 bases). The CDR3 has 14 amino acids. Germline V gene sequence: CDR1 SGHTS, CDR2 YDEGEE. V shed 3 bases and J shed 4 bases, with 13 bases lying between them. The CDR3 nucleotides read TGTGCCAGCAGCTGGGGCGGGGACTCCTATGGCTACACCTTC. Translating gives CASSWGGDSYGYTF.

The chain uses TRBV19 and TRBJ1-5, with 8 bases matching TRBD1. Trimming took 9 bases from V and 1 from J; bases not matched to a gene: 5. The germline V gene encodes CDR1 LNHDA and CDR2 SQIVND (reference sequence). This CDR3 spans 14 amino acids. In DNA form, the CDR3 reads TGTGCCAGCCAGGGGGCAGGGAGCAATCAGCCCCAGCATTTT. Translation gives CASQGAGSNQPQHF.

The count of this clone is one. The genes are TRBV19 and TRBJ2-1, with D possibly matching TRBD2 (5 bases). The CDR3 sequence is 14 residues long. In germline, CDR1 is LNHDA, CDR2 SQIVND (reference sequence). The V end lost 7 bases, the J end lost 8 bases, and 18 bases lay between the germline ends. The CDR3 coding sequence is TGTGCCAGTACCAAAACCGGGAACTCTCATGAGCAGTTCTTC. Protein: CASTKTGNSHEQFF.

The chain recombines TRBV19 with TRBJ2-5, with TRBD2 as a possible D gene (6 bases). This CDR3 has 15 residues. The germline CDR1 and CDR2 sequences are LNHDA and SQIVND (reference sequence). The V end was cut by 1 base, the J end by 5 bases, with 14 bases between. The CDR3 region has the DNA TGTGCCAGTAGTATAGTCGAGGGAGGTGGGGAGACCCAGTACTTC. Translation: CASSIVEGGGETQYF.

This clone was recorded at least ten times. The DNA of the CDR3 is TGTGCCAGCAGCTTAGGGGGACAGGGGCTCACAGATACGCAGTATTTT. The encoded protein is CASSLGGQGLTDTQYF. The chain is built from TRBV7-3 and TRBJ2-3; TRBD1 matches 10 bases. The CDR3 length is 16 residues. Germline CDR1 is SGHTA and CDR2 is FQGTGA. V was pared by 2 bases and J by 2 bases, with 4 bases of the junction left unmatched.

This chain links TRBV12-2 with TRBJ1-4; the listed D gene, TRBD1, was not tested against the DNA. TRBV12-2 is reported as a pseudogene. The CDR3 is made up of 20 amino acids. The CDR3 region is CASRLGRGQGPLATNEKLFF. For the CDR3, the DNA is TGTGCAAGTCGCTTAGGACGGGGACAGGGCCCCCTTGCAACTAATGAAAAACTGTTTTTT.